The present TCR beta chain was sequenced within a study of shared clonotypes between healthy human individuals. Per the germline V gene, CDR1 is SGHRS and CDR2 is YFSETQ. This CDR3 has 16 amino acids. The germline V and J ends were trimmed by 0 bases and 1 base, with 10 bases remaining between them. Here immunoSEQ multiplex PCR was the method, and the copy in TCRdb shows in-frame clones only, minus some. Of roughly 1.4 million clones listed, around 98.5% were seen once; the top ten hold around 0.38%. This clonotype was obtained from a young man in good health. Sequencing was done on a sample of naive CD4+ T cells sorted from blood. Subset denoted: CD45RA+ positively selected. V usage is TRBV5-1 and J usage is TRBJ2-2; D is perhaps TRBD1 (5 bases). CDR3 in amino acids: CASSLDQGRNTGELFF. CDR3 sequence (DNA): TGCGCCAGCAGCTTGGATCAGGGTAGGAACACCGGGGAGCTGTTTTTT.